This T cell receptor (beta chain) was recovered during a study of yellow fever vaccine responses in identical twins (dated by TCRdb to between 2017 and 2018). With respect to the entire study: In identical twins, the study followed T cell clones that responded to the vaccine with precision.

V is reduced by 2 bases and J by 3 bases, leaving a spacing of 8 bases between them. Including the terminal cysteine and phenylalanine, the CDR3 comprises 14 residues. Only the CDR3 part of the read is kept: 42 bases, read in frame from the first base. The investigation overall reported the following: According to the authors, in identical twins the way T cells responded to vaccination appeared partly convergent and partly personalized.

Libraries were prepared through RT-PCR. Data came from an Illumina HiSeq 2500. The public reads were run again by TCRdb, first through fastp at Q25 and then through MiXCR, and only productive beta chains were kept. Every entry covers one CDR3 protein and lists the most common genes and DNA from its rows. In all, the sample holds approximately 4,000 distinct CDR3 sequences, and approximately 84% of those were seen once. 2.6% of the sample is held by the ten biggest clonotypes. Details on this clonotype: Its target antigen remains unknown. No per-base quality is available; no much larger clone lies one base away.

The sequence was collected from a woman younger than 35 who received the yellow fever vaccine. Donor details come from another sample of the same person, matched by shared clones. Here the sequenced sample was T cells from blood (PBMCs), unsorted or a sorted subset (not recorded which), taken before or after yellow fever vaccination (not recorded which). The chain links TRBV12-3 or TRBV12-4 with TRBJ1-5, with no confident D gene call. In nucleotide form, the sequence is TGTGCCAGCAGTTTAAGGCATAACAATCAGCCCCAGCATTTT. Its product reads: CASSLRHNNQPQHF.